This TCR beta chain was captured by sequencing in a study of blood T cell repertoires in COVID-19. The wider study: COVID-19 samples, acute and convalescent, were from the United States, Italy and Spain. In each case, the material was cDNA or gDNA derived from T cells, B-cell-depleted T cells, or PBMCs.

Original processing methods: Reference gene primer amplification yielded estimated nucleated cell counts. The table came from immunoSEQ multiplex PCR; TCRdb's copy has only in-frame clones and leaves some out. V, J and clone size are those of that table, while D and trimming were read from the DNA. Found here are some 14,000 clones, around 86% of them singletons; the top ten hold around 50%. The CDR3 runs to 15 residues. CDR1 is SGHTA, CDR2 FQGNSA, per germline. V was shortened by 5 bases and J by 7 bases, with 19 bases between the two germline ends. This chain connects TRBV7-2 to TRBJ2-3; a weak D match, TRBD2 (6 bases). This TCR came from a man between 60 and 75 years old with acute or convalescent COVID-19. Sequenced material: peripheral blood. The CDR3 protein is CASSPSRDFSNTQYF. The CDR3 region has the DNA TGTGCCAGCAGCCCCAGCCGGGACTTTTCTAATACGCAGTATTTT.